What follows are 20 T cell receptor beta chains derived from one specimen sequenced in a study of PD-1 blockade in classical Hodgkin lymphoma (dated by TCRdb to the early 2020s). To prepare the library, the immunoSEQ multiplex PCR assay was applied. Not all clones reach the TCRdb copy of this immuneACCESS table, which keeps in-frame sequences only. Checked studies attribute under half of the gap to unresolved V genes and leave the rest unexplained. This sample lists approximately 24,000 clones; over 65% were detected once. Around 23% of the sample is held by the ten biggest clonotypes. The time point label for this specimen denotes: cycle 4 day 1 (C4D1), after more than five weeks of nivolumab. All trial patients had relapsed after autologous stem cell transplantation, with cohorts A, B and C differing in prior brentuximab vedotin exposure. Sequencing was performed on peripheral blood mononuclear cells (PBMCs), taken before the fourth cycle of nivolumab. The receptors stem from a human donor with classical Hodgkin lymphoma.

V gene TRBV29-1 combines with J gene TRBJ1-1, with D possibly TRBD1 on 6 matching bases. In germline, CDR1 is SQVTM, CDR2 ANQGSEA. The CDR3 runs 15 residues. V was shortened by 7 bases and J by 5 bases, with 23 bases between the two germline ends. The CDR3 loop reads CSGFGGQGRWTEAFF. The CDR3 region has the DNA TGCAGCGGATTTGGGGGGCAGGGAAGGTGGACTGAAGCTTTCTTT.

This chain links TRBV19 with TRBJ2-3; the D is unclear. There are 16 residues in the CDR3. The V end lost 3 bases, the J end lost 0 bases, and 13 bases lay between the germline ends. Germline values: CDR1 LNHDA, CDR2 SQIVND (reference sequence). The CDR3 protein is CASSIGMLPSTDTQYF. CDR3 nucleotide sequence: TGTGCCAGTAGTATTGGGATGCTACCTAGCACAGATACGCAGTATTTT.

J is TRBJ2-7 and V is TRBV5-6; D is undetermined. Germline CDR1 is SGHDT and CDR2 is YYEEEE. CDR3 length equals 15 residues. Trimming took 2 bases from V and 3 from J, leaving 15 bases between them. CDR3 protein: CASSFYAGFRYEQYF. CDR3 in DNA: TGTGCCAGCAGCTTTTATGCAGGATTCCGCTACGAGCAGTACTTC.

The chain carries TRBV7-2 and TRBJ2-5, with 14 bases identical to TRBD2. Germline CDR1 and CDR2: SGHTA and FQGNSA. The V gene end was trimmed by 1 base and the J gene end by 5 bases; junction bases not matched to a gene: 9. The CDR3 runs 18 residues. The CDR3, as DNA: TGTGCCAGCAGCTTAGGCCTTGGGACTAGCGGGAGATGGGAGACCCAGTACTTC. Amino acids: CASSLGLGTSGRWETQYF.

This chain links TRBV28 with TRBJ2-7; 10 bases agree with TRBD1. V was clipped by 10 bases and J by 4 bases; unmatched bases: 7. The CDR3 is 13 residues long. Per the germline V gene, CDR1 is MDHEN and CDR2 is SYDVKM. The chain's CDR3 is CATDRGRSYEQYF. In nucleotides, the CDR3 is TGTGCCACCGACAGGGGGCGGTCTTACGAGCAGTACTTC.

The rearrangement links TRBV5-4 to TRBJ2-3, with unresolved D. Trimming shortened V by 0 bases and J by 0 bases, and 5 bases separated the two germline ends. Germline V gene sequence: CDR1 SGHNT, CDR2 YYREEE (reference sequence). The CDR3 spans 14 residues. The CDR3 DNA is TGTGCCAGCAGCTTGGGGGCTAGCACAGATACGCAGTATTTT. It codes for CASSLGASTDTQYF.

CDR3 amino acids: CASSLGGGPRRETQYF. The CDR3, as DNA: TGTGCCAGCAGCTTGGGCGGGGGGCCCCGAAGAGAGACCCAGTACTTC. The chain joins TRBV5-4 to TRBJ2-5; 8 positions agree with TRBD2. The CDR3 extends over 16 amino acids. V lost 0 bases and J lost 4; bases outside the gene matches: 8. Germline V gene sequence: CDR1 SGHNT, CDR2 YYREEE (reference sequence).

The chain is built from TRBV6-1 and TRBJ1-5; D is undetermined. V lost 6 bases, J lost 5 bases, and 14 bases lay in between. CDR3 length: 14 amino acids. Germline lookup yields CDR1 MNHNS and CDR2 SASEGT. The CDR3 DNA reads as TGTGCCAGCAGAACCAGAACTTCTGATCAGCCCCAGCATTTT. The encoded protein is CASRTRTSDQPQHF.

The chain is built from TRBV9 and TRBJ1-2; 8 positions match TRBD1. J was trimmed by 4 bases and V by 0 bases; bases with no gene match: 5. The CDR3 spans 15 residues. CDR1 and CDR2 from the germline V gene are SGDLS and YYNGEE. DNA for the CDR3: TGTGCCAGCAGCGTAGAGGGGACAGGTTCCTATGGCTACACCTTC. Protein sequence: CASSVEGTGSYGYTF. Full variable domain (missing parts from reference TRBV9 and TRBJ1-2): DSGVTQTPKHLITATGQRVTLRCSPRSGDLSVYWYQQSLDQGLQFLIQYYNGEERAKGNILERFSAQQFPDLHSELNLSSLELGDSALYFCASSVEGTGSYGYTFGSGTRLTVV.

CDR3 DNA sequence: TGTGCCAGCAGATCTAGCGGGGGGACACCTGAGCAGTACTTC. It is translated as CASRSSGGTPEQYF. This rearrangement joins TRBV6-1 to TRBJ2-7, with 11 bases fitting TRBD2. Germline V gene data show CDR1 as MNHNS and CDR2 as SASEGT. The CDR3 consists of 14 residues. V shed 6 bases and J 7 bases; nucleotides not matched to a gene: 8.

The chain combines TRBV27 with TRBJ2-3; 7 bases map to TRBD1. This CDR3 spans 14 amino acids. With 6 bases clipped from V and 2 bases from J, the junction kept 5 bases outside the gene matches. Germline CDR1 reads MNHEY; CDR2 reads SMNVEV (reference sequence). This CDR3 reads CASSYDRATDTQYF. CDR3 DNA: TGTGCCAGCAGCTACGACAGGGCCACAGATACGCAGTATTTT.

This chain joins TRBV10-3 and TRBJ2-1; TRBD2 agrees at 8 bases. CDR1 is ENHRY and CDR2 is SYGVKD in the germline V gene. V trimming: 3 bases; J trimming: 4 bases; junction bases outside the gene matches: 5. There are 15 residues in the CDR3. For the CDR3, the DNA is TGTGCCATCAGTGAAACTAGCGGAGTTTACAATGAGCAGTTCTTC. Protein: CAISETSGVYNEQFF.

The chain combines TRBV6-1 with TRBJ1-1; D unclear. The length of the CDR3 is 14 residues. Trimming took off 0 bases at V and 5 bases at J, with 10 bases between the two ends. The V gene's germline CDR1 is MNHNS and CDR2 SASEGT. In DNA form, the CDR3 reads TGTGCCAGCAGTGAAGCGCAGTTTAATACTGAAGCTTTCTTT. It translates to CASSEAQFNTEAFF.

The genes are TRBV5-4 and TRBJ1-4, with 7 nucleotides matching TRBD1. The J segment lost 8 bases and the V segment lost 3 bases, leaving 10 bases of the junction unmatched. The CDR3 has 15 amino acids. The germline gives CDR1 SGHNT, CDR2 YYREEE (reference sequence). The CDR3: CASSSQTGSREKLFF. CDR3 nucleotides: TGTGCCAGCAGCTCTCAGACAGGGAGTAGGGAAAAACTGTTTTTT. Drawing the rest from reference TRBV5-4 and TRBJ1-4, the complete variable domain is ETGVTQSPTHLIKTRGQQVTLRCSSQSGHNTVSWYQQALGQGPQFIFQYYREEENGRGNFPPRFSGLQFPNYSSELNVNALELDDSALYLCASSSQTGSREKLFFGSGTQLSVL.

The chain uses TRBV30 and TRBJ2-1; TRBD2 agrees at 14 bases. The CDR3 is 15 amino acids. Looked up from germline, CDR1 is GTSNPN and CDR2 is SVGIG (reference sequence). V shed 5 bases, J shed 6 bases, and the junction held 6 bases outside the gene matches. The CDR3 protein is CAWQPGLAGVNEQFF. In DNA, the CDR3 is TGTGCCTGGCAACCGGGACTAGCGGGAGTCAATGAGCAGTTCTTC.

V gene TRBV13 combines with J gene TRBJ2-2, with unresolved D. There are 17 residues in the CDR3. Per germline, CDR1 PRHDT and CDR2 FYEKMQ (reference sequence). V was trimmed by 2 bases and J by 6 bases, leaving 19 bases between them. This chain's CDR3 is CASSLIGPDVAPGELFF. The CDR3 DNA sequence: TGTGCCAGCAGCTTAATCGGACCAGATGTTGCCCCCGGGGAGCTGTTTTTT.

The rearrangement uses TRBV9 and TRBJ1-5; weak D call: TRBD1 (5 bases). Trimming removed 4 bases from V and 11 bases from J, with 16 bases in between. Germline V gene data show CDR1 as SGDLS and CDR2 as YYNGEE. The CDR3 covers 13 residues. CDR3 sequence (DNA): TGTGCCAGCAGCCCCACAGGCGTGGAGTCCCAGCATTTT. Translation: CASSPTGVESQHF.

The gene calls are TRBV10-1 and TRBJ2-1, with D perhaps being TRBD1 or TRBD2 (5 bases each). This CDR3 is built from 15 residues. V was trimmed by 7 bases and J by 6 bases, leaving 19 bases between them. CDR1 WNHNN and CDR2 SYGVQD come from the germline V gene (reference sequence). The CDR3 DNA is TGCGCCAGCACCCCGGGACCAGTCCCGGTCAATGAGCAGTTCTTC. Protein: CASTPGPVPVNEQFF.

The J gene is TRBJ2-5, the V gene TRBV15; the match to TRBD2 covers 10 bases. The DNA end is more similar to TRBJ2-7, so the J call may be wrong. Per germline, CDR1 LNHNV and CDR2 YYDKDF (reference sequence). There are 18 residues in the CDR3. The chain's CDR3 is CATSRDGHQAGGPHEQYF. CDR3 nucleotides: TGTGCCACCAGCAGAGATGGTCATCAAGCGGGAGGGCCCCACGAGCAGTACTTC.

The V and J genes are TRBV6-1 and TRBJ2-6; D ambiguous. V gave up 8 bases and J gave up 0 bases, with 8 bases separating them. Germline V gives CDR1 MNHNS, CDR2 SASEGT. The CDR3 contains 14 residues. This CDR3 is CASQVLSGANVLTF. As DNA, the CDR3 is TGTGCCAGCCAGGTTCTCTCTGGGGCCAACGTCCTGACTTTC.